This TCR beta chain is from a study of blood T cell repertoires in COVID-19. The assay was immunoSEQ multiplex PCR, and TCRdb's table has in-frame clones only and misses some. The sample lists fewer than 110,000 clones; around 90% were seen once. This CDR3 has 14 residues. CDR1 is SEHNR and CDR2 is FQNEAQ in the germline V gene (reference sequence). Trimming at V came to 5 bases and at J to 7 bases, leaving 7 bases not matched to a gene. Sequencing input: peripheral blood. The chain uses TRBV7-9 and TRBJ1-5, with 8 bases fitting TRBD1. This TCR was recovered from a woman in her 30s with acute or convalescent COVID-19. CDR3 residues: CASSQDRAEQPQHF. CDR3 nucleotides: TGTGCCAGCAGCCAGGACAGGGCGGAACAGCCCCAGCATTTT.